This T cell receptor beta chain derives from a study of CD8 T cells in Susac syndrome. General study points: The number of individuals included in the study's TCR sequencing and HLA analysis was acknowledged as relatively small. The CD4+ T cell repertoires that were profiled in Susac syndrome showed no clonal expansion.

V lost 4 bases and J 11 bases, leaving 15 bases between the germline ends. Germline-derived CDR1 and CDR2 are SGHVS and FQNEAQ. The CDR3 has 13 residues. Negative isolation was used for CD8+ and CD4+ T cells and FACS enrichment for TEMRA cells. RNA totalling roughly 0.5 to 1 ug underwent reverse transcription with random hexamers. One entry per CDR3 protein results from TCRdb running MiXCR on the immunoSEQ multiplex PCR reads. The data contain around 200,000 distinct CDR3 sequences, about 95% of them singletons. This clonotype was recorded once. The antigen remains undetermined. The material sequenced was CD4+ T cells from PBMCs. The rearrangement joins TRBV7-8 to TRBJ1-5; no reliable D call. This clonotype was obtained from a human donor with Susac syndrome. CDR3 nucleotides: TGTGCCAGCAGCTCCTTAGGAACTCGGGCCCAGCATTTT. Translated, it gives CASSSLGTRAQHF.